The next 21 T cell receptor beta chains were all read from a single sample in a study of blood T cells in healthy people across ages. Using a J-beta primer mix together with a sample-barcoded 5' primer, a second PCR was run for roughly 6 to 11 cycles. TCRdb fed the 5' RACE reads into MiXCR, producing one record per CDR3 protein. The table lists 600,000 to 1,000,000 distinct CDR3 sequences, about 62% of them singletons. The sequencing input was blood. The source is a man aged 25 to 40 in good health.

The J gene is TRBJ2-6, the V gene TRBV7-2; D is ambiguous. Per the germline V gene, CDR1 is SGHTA and CDR2 is FQGNSA. Deletions cut 10 bases from V and 0 bases from J, with 10 bases between. CDR3 length equals 14 residues. In DNA, the CDR3 is TGTGCCATAGTGCGGAGCTCTGGGGCCAACGTCCTGACTTTC. Translation: CAIVRSSGANVLTF.

The chain has TRBV10-3 and TRBJ2-1; D gene unclear. Germline lookup yields CDR1 ENHRY and CDR2 SYGVKD. V gave up 6 bases and J gave up 6 bases, with 12 bases separating them. This CDR3 spans 13 amino acids. The CDR3 loop is CAISQGPGNEQFF. CDR3 DNA: TGTGCCATCAGCCAAGGGCCGGGCAATGAGCAGTTCTTC.

About this clonotype: A clone one base away is much larger, so this may be a read error. The chain is built from TRBV11-2 and TRBJ2-1, with 7 bases lining up with TRBD2. V shed 4 bases, J shed 3 bases, and the junction held 6 bases outside the gene matches. Looked up from germline, CDR1 is SGHAT and CDR2 is FQNNGV. This CDR3 contains 15 residues. CDR3 coding DNA: TGTGCCAGCAGCTGTCGGGGGGACCGCTACAATGAGCAGTTCTTC. It is translated as CASSCRGDRYNEQFF.

This chain links TRBV12-3 or TRBV12-4 with TRBJ2-7; maybe TRBD2 (6 bases). The CDR3 is made up of 13 amino acids. Trimming shortened V by 5 bases and J by 0 bases, and 8 bases separated the two germline ends. The chain's CDR3 is CASSGGISYEQYF. CDR3 DNA sequence: TGTGCCAGCAGTGGGGGGATCTCCTACGAGCAGTACTTC.

The chain uses TRBV7-2 and TRBJ1-1; perhaps TRBD1 as D (6 bases). The ends were cut back, 5 bases at V and 9 bases at J, with 13 bases in the middle. Germline CDR1 SGHTA, CDR2 FQGNSA. This CDR3 contains 12 residues. CDR3 sequence: CASSPPRGQAFF. The CDR3 DNA follows: TGTGCCAGCAGCCCGCCTCGGGGGCAAGCTTTCTTT.

The rearrangement uses TRBV28 and TRBJ1-2, with D maybe TRBD1 (5 bases). Germline V gene data show CDR1 as MDHEN and CDR2 as SYDVKM. The CDR3 has 14 residues. The ends were cut back, 4 bases at V and 4 bases at J, with 13 bases in the middle. DNA of the CDR3: TGTGCCAGCAGTTCAGGAGGGGAGAGCTATGGCTACACCTTC. The encoded protein is CASSSGGESYGYTF.

V is TRBV7-2 and J is TRBJ1-1; the match to TRBD1 covers 8 bases. CDR1 and CDR2 (germline): SGHTA, FQGNSA. V was pared by 5 bases and J by 5 bases, with 4 bases of the junction left unmatched. The CDR3 consists of 13 residues. The CDR3 DNA reads TGTGCCAGCAGCGCCAGGGGGCGAACTGAAGCTTTCTTT. Amino acid sequence: CASSARGRTEAFF. Together with reference TRBV7-2 and TRBJ1-1, the CDR3 gives the full variable domain: GAGVSQSPSNKVTEKGKDVELRCDPISGHTALYWYRQSLGQGLEFLIYFQGNSAPDKSGLPSDRFSAERTGGSVSTLTIQRTQQEDSAVYLCASSARGRTEAFFGQGTRLTVV.

The chain employs TRBV4-3 and TRBJ1-2, with 8 nucleotides matching TRBD1. Trimming cost V 0 bases and J 5 bases; bases outside gene matches: 2. The CDR3 is 14 amino acids. Germline V gives CDR1 LGHNA, CDR2 YSLEER. This CDR3 reads CASSQEDRGYGYTF. CDR3 bases: TGCGCCAGCAGCCAAGAAGACAGGGGTTATGGCTACACCTTC.

This clonotype was seen a few times. The chain combines TRBV4-2 with TRBJ2-7; D call uncertain. CDR1 and CDR2 from the germline V gene are LGHNA and YNFKEQ. CDR3 size: 14 residues. V lost 0 bases and J lost 3, with 9 bases in between. CDR3 bases: TGTGCCAGCAGCCAAGATAGGACGAGCTACGAGCAGTACTTC. Its translation: CASSQDRTSYEQYF.

V usage is TRBV7-9 and J usage is TRBJ2-3, with D possibly being TRBD2 (5 bases). Germline CDR1 is SEHNR and CDR2 is FQNEAQ (reference sequence). Deletions cut 6 bases from V and 9 bases from J, with 22 bases between. This CDR3 contains 15 residues. CDR3: CASRAASGSLETQYF. CDR3 sequence (DNA): TGTGCCAGCAGAGCGGCCTCGGGGTCTCTTGAGACGCAGTATTTT.

The rearrangement joins TRBV3-1 to TRBJ1-5, with D perhaps TRBD1 (5 bases). V was shortened by 5 bases and J by 6 bases, with 17 bases between the two germline ends. The length of the CDR3 is 15 residues. Per germline, CDR1 LGHDT and CDR2 YNNKEL (reference sequence). CDR3 in amino acids: CASSFNPGGSQPQHF. CDR3 coding DNA: TGTGCCAGCAGCTTTAACCCGGGGGGTTCTCAGCCCCAGCATTTT.

The sample holds a few counts of this clonotype. The chain combines TRBV20-1 with TRBJ2-5, with D possibly matching TRBD2 (7 bases). The germline V gene encodes CDR1 DFQATT and CDR2 SNEGSKA (reference sequence). This CDR3 spans 13 amino acids. V was trimmed by 2 bases and J by 2 bases, leaving 9 bases between them. The CDR3 DNA sequence: TGCAGTGCTAGACGGGGGGCTCAAGAGACCCAGTACTTC. It encodes CSARRGAQETQYF.

The CDR3 protein is CSVELGASYEQYF. CDR3 bases: TGCAGCGTTGAACTGGGCGCCTCCTACGAGCAGTACTTC. The chain joins TRBV29-1 to TRBJ2-7; D is unclear. V lost 2 bases and J lost 0, with 8 bases in between. Germline-derived CDR1 and CDR2 are SQVTM and ANQGSEA. The CDR3 sequence is 13 residues long.

This clonotype was found a few times. The chain has TRBV7-9 and TRBJ2-5; possibly TRBD2 for D (6 bases). Germline values: CDR1 SEHNR, CDR2 FQNEAQ (reference sequence). Deletions cut 4 bases from V and 4 bases from J, with 25 bases between. This CDR3 spans 18 amino acids. The DNA of the CDR3 is TGTGCCAGCAGCTCGACTCTTCCGGGACTCATCGCGGGAGAGACCCAGTACTTC. Translation gives CASSSTLPGLIAGETQYF.

The CDR3 loop reads CSARVLSRSGTKNYEQYF. The CDR3, as DNA: TGCAGTGCTAGAGTATTATCGCGTAGCGGCACGAAAAATTACGAGCAGTACTTC. The chain links TRBV20-1 to TRBJ2-7; D may be TRBD2 (6 bases). CDR3 length: 18 residues. V gave up 1 base and J gave up 4 bases, with 26 bases separating them. Germline V gene lookup returns CDR1 DFQATT and CDR2 SNEGSKA (reference sequence).

This sequence joins TRBV7-9 and TRBJ1-4; the D is unclear. Matching the DNA end better, TRBJ2-2 makes the J call doubtful. The CDR3 totals 10 residues. CDR1 and CDR2 (germline): SEHNR, FQNEAQ (reference sequence). As DNA, the CDR3 is TGTGCCAGCTTGGCCGGGGAGCTGTTTTTT. Translation: CASLAGELFF.

This chain connects TRBV11-2 to TRBJ2-5, with unresolved D. Germline CDR1 SGHAT, CDR2 FQNNGV. The CDR3 has 14 amino acids. V was pared by 5 bases and J by 1 base, with 11 bases between. The CDR3 nucleotides are TGTGCCAGCAGCCGAGGTCCGGTCCAAGAGACCCAGTACTTC. Protein: CASSRGPVQETQYF.

The chain joins TRBV5-1 to TRBJ2-5; 12 bases line up with TRBD2. Germline CDR1 and CDR2: SGHRS and YFSETQ. This CDR3 is 16 amino acids long. V lost 0 bases, J lost 5 bases, and 5 bases stayed unmatched. For the CDR3, the DNA is TGCGCCAGCAGCTTGGTAACTAGCGGGAGGAACGAGACCCAGTACTTC. Its protein product is CASSLVTSGRNETQYF. Full variable domain (remainder filled in from reference TRBV5-1 and TRBJ2-5): KAGVTQTPRYLIKTRGQQVTLSCSPISGHRSVSWYQQTPGQGLQFLFEYFSETQRNKGNFPGRFSGRQFSNSRSEMNVSTLELGDSALYLCASSLVTSGRNETQYFGPGTRLLVL.

The chain couples TRBV29-1 to TRBJ1-2; D unresolved. The CDR3 has 13 residues. Germline assignment: CDR1 SQVTM and CDR2 ANQGSEA. V was trimmed by 4 bases and J by 0 bases, leaving 9 bases between them. This CDR3 is CSVGDTANYGYTF. The DNA of the CDR3 is TGCAGCGTTGGTGACACGGCTAACTATGGCTACACCTTC. Using reference TRBV29-1 and TRBJ1-2 for the parts outside the CDR3, the full variable domain is SAVISQKPSRDICQRGTSLTIQCQVDSQVTMMFWYRQQPGQSLTLIATANQGSEATYESGFVIDKFPISRPNLTFSTLTVSNMSPEDSSIYLCSVGDTANYGYTFGSGTRLTVV.

This clonotype has a handful of counts. The rearrangement uses TRBV20-1 and TRBJ2-3; 8 bases fit TRBD1. This CDR3 is 13 amino acids long. Germline lookup yields CDR1 DFQATT and CDR2 SNEGSKA (reference sequence). J was trimmed by 6 bases and V by 3 bases; bases with no gene match: 5. The CDR3 DNA reads as TGCAGTGCTAGGGCGACAGGGGTGGATACGCAGTATTTT. It codes for CSARATGVDTQYF.

The rearrangement links TRBV6-2 or TRBV6-3 to TRBJ1-5; D is unresolved. V gave up 8 bases and J gave up 0 bases, with 8 bases separating them. The CDR3 sequence is 13 residues long. Per the germline V gene, CDR1 is MNHEY and CDR2 is SVGEGT. The CDR3, as DNA: TGTGCCAGCGGCGGCAATAGCAATCAGCCCCAGCATTTT. The encoded protein is CASGGNSNQPQHF.